The rows below give T cell receptor beta chains drawn from one sample of a study of OX40 agonist ivuxolimab in advanced cancers. Sequenced by immunoSEQ multiplex PCR; TCRdb stores in-frame clones only, minus some. This sample has more than 45,000 clones, with around 77% found just once. Sequencing was performed on CD4+ or CD8+ T cells sorted from blood, taken in a trial of the OX40 agonist ivuxolimab. The source is an adult with an advanced solid tumor such as melanoma, head and neck, liver or kidney cancer. The CDR3 runs from the conserved cysteine through the conserved F or W. A D gene is named only where the DNA matches it firmly. Some rows mark clone size as missing; the rest say once, few, many or name a class of expanded clone.

v_call	j_call	clone_size	d_call	cdr3_aa	cdr3_nt
TRBV6-5	TRBJ1-2	once	TRBD1	CASSRTGGGGYTF	TGTGCCAGCAGCCGGACAGGGGGCGGAGGCTACACCTTC
TRBV5-1	TRBJ2-3	.	.	CASSLARSKDTQYF	TGCGCCAGCAGCTTGGCCCGGTCGAAAGATACGCAGTATTTT
TRBV9	TRBJ2-7	.	TRBD2	CASSVGEGLGVNEQYF	TGTGCCAGCAGCGTAGGGGAGGGACTAGGAGTAAATGAGCAGTACTTC
TRBV7-3	TRBJ1-1	few	.	CASSLTTGLEAFF	TGTGCCAGCAGCTTAACTACGGGGCTTGAAGCTTTCTTT
TRBV7-9	TRBJ2-2	.	TRBD2	CASSFSGRPTGELFF	TGTGCCAGCAGCTTTAGCGGGAGGCCTACCGGGGAGCTGTTTTTT
TRBV5-4	TRBJ2-3	few	.	CASSIITDTQYF	TGTGCCAGCAGCATTATCACAGATACGCAGTATTTT
TRBV25-1	TRBJ1-5	.	.	CASSELGNQPQHF	TGTGCCAGCAGTGAATTGGGCAATCAGCCCCAGCATTTT
TRBV28	TRBJ1-4	.	TRBD1	CASSSGTANEKLFF	TGTGCCAGCAGTTCCGGGACAGCTAATGAAAAACTGTTTTTT
TRBV27	TRBJ2-2	.	.	CASKYRTALVDTGELFF	TGTGCCAGTAAATACCGGACAGCCCTCGTGGACACCGGGGAGCTGTTTTTT
TRBV11-2	TRBJ1-2	once	.	CASSPPGSANYGYTF	TGTGCCAGCAGCCCTCCAGGGTCGGCTAACTATGGCTACACCTTC
TRBV27	TRBJ2-1	.	.	CASGPWDPLEQFF	TGTGCCAGCGGCCCCTGGGATCCGCTGGAGCAGTTCTTC
TRBV7-8	TRBJ2-5	.	TRBD1	CASAKGQGETQYF	TGTGCCAGCGCCAAAGGACAGGGGGAGACCCAGTACTTC
TRBV18	TRBJ2-7	.	.	CASSQDRTYEQYF	TGTGCCAGCTCACAAGACAGGACCTACGAGCAGTACTTC
TRBV28	TRBJ2-6	.	TRBD1	CASSGHRGQSSGANVLTF	TGTGCCAGCAGCGGACACAGGGGTCAGAGCTCTGGGGCCAACGTCCTGACTTTC
TRBV6-5	TRBJ2-3	.	TRBD1	CASSSGTGPGTQYF	TGTGCCAGCAGTTCGGGGACAGGGCCCGGTACGCAGTATTTT
TRBV6-6	TRBJ1-2	.	.	CASSFVGTPYGYTF	TGTGCCAGCAGTTTCGTCGGGACCCCCTATGGCTACACCTTC
TRBV7-8	TRBJ2-3	.	.	CASSLAGFRGPDTQYF	TGTGCCAGCAGCTTAGCGGGTTTCAGGGGCCCAGATACGCAGTATTTT
TRBV2	TRBJ2-5	few	.	CASSPTAIRQTQYF	TGTGCCAGCAGTCCTACGGCCATCCGGCAGACCCAGTACTTC
TRBV10-3	TRBJ1-1	few	.	CAISESQRAFF	TGTGCCATCAGCGAGTCTCAAAGGGCTTTCTTT
TRBV27	TRBJ2-5	.	.	CASRTPGLETQYF	TGTGCCAGTCGTACTCCGGGTCTAGAGACCCAGTACTTC
TRBV27	TRBJ1-2	.	TRBD1	CASRGGQGMGGYTF	TGTGCCAGCAGAGGGGGACAGGGGATGGGTGGCTACACCTTC
TRBV19	TRBJ2-3	.	.	CASSIKRLTDTQYF	TGTGCCAGTAGTATTAAAAGGTTGACAGATACGCAGTATTTT
TRBV6-6	TRBJ1-1	.	.	CASSYSYQNTEAFF	TGTGCCAGCAGTTACTCGTACCAGAACACTGAAGCTTTCTTT
TRBV10-2	TRBJ2-5	.	.	CASSEGTLKETQYF	TGCGCCAGCAGTGAGGGGACGCTGAAAGAGACCCAGTACTTC
TRBV28	TRBJ2-5	once	.	CASSWTLGTPKETQYF	TGTGCCAGCAGTTGGACCCTCGGGACACCGAAAGAGACCCAGTACTTC
TRBV5-1	TRBJ2-7	few	.	CASQTPGAYEQYF	TGCGCCAGCCAAACTCCGGGCGCCTACGAGCAGTACTTC
TRBV5-1	TRBJ1-1	.	.	CASSLVTGDSNTEAFF	TGCGCCAGCAGCTTGGTAACAGGCGACTCCAACACTGAAGCTTTCTTT
TRBV7-9	TRBJ1-2	.	TRBD1	CASSTTTGSSNYGYTF	TGTGCCAGCAGCACTACGACAGGGTCGAGTAACTATGGCTACACCTTC
TRBV5-1	TRBJ1-2	.	.	CASSLRGTGGYTF	TGCGCCAGCAGCTTGAGGGGAACGGGAGGCTACACCTTC
TRBV14	TRBJ2-7	.	TRBD1	CASSQYRGREEQYF	TGTGCCAGCAGCCAATACAGGGGGCGAGAAGAGCAGTACTTC
TRBV5-1	TRBJ2-6	few	.	CASSPQPSGANVLTF	TGCGCCAGCAGCCCCCAACCCTCTGGGGCCAACGTCCTGACTTTC
TRBV5-6	TRBJ2-5	once	.	CASSLKGGLETQYF	TGTGCCAGCAGCTTAAAGGGGGGACTCGAGACCCAGTACTTC
TRBV11-3	TRBJ1-5	.	.	CASSLDLEQHNQPQHF	TGTGCCAGCAGCTTAGATTTGGAACAGCACAATCAGCCCCAGCATTTT
TRBV6-1	TRBJ1-2	.	TRBD1	CASRAFTGDSYGYTF	TGTGCCAGCAGGGCGTTCACAGGGGACTCCTATGGCTACACCTTC
TRBV4-1	TRBJ1-2	.	.	CASSQGARGLYGYTF	TGCGCCAGCAGCCAAGGGGCCAGGGGCCTCTATGGCTACACCTTC
TRBV19	TRBJ1-1	.	TRBD1	CASRGQGDTEAFF	TGTGCCAGTAGGGGACAGGGTGACACTGAAGCTTTCTTT
TRBV6-1	TRBJ1-2	.	.	CASSAPSRRYGYTF	TGTGCCAGCAGTGCACCCTCGAGGCGCTATGGCTACACCTTC
TRBV6-5	TRBJ1-1	.	.	CASSYRKEAFF	TGTGCCAGCAGTTACAGGAAGGAAGCTTTCTTT
TRBV5-1	TRBJ1-4	.	TRBD1	CASSRDSTNEKLFF	TGCGCCAGCAGCAGGGACAGTACTAATGAAAAACTGTTTTTT
TRBV18	TRBJ1-6	.	.	CASSPAGGGYNSPLHF	TGTGCCAGCTCACCCGCGGGGGGCGGATATAATTCACCCCTCCACTTT
TRBV2	TRBJ2-3	.	.	CASSELFFTDTQYF	TGTGCCAGCAGTGAACTTTTTTTCACAGATACGCAGTATTTT
TRBV6-4	TRBJ1-4	.	.	CASSLRGLEEKLFF	TGTGCCAGCAGTTTACGAGGGCTTGAGGAAAAACTGTTTTTT
TRBV7-7	TRBJ2-7	.	.	CASSLAGTYEQYF	TGTGCTAGCAGCTTAGCTGGTACCTACGAGCAGTACTTC
TRBV7-3	TRBJ1-3	.	TRBD1	CASSFLETGVSGNTIYF	TGTGCCAGCAGCTTCCTCGAAACAGGGGTCTCTGGAAACACCATATATTTT
TRBV11-2	TRBJ2-7	.	TRBD2	CASSSGLAGGEQYF	TGTGCCAGCAGCTCTGGACTAGCGGGAGGCGAGCAGTACTTC
TRBV29-1	TRBJ1-4	.	.	CSVEEVGPDEKLFF	TGCAGCGTTGAAGAGGTGGGGCCGGATGAAAAACTGTTTTTT
TRBV6-5	TRBJ1-2	.	.	CASSGSNYGYTF	TGTGCCAGCAGCGGCAGTAACTATGGCTACACCTTC
TRBV2	TRBJ1-1	medium-sized	TRBD1	CASSDSRGGAITEAFF	TGTGCCAGCAGTGATTCTCGAGGGGGCGCGATCACTGAAGCTTTCTTT
TRBV30	TRBJ1-2	.	.	CASSRQQVSYGYTF	TGTGCCTCCTCCCGGCAACAGGTTTCCTATGGCTACACCTTC
TRBV28	TRBJ2-2	.	.	CASSPGQTGTGELFF	TGTGCCAGCAGCCCAGGCCAGACGGGGACCGGGGAGCTGTTTTTT
TRBV18	TRBJ2-1	.	TRBD2	CASSLGLVDSSEQFF	TGTGCCAGCTCACTGGGACTAGTTGATAGTAGTGAGCAGTTCTTC
TRBV18	TRBJ1-1	.	.	CASSLRRGGKENTEAFF	TGTGCCAGCTCACTAAGGAGGGGGGGCAAGGAGAACACTGAAGCTTTCTTT
TRBV29-1	TRBJ2-1	.	.	CSVSSGGNEQFF	TGCAGCGTTTCGAGTGGGGGGAATGAGCAGTTCTTC
TRBV5-4	TRBJ1-1	.	.	CASSLDPRRGGAEAFF	TGTGCCAGCAGCTTGGACCCACGGCGGGGAGGGGCTGAAGCTTTCTTT
TRBV5-5	TRBJ2-7	once	.	CASSLVAIGTSAYEQYF	TGTGCCAGCAGCTTGGTCGCAATCGGGACTTCTGCCTACGAGCAGTACTTC
TRBV14	TRBJ1-6	.	.	CASSPLGARGSLHF	TGTGCCAGCAGCCCCCTGGGGGCCCGGGGTTCCCTCCACTTT
TRBV28	TRBJ1-3	.	.	CASSPGDYSGNTIYF	TGTGCCAGCAGTCCAGGGGACTACTCTGGAAACACCATATATTTT
TRBV14	TRBJ1-2	.	.	CASSRSGYGYTF	TGTGCCAGCAGCCGTTCAGGATATGGCTACACCTTC